One TCR beta chain is described in this entry. Its antigen is still unknown. There are no base qualities to consult, and no much larger clone falls within one base. The cysteine opens and the phenylalanine closes a CDR3 of 17 amino acids. The CDR3 DNA has 51 bases and is translated from base 1. Looking up the germline V gene yields CDR1 LGHNA and CDR2 YSLEER. V gives up 0 bases and J gives up 0 bases, and the segment between their germline ends measures 14 bases. These data belong to a study of shared T cell receptors in the human thymus (dated by TCRdb to the early 2020s). Regarding the complete study: The study examined how the human thymus generates shared, self-reactive T-cell receptor alpha chains.

The library was produced with the immunoSEQ multiplex PCR assay. What TCRdb holds here is the immuneACCESS table cut down to in-frame rearrangements. Part of the clones is not present; checked against another copy, under half of the missing clones reflect an unresolved V gene, and the others are unexplained. This sample lists about 610,000 clones; approximately 90% were detected once. The top ten hold approximately 0.01% of the sample. Another study also made use of these data, one on human thymus T cells. Looking at the second paper: In Finland, the donors were immunologically healthy infants who were having open corrective cardiac surgery for congenital heart defects. The thymus tissue came from surgical resects taken out during corrective cardiac surgery. Both the thymic and the peripheral blood repertoires appeared to show biased V and J gene segment usage. According to the related research, thymic TCR repertoires were highly overlapping among unrelated individuals. The study described the TCR alpha and beta repertoires in under 10 infant thymus samples and a few matching peripheral blood samples. Donor ages ranged from about 6 to 244 days, and the cohort comprised five or six male and a couple of female infants. Thymocytes were freed from the tissue by mechanical means and kept at -70 degrees C as pellets of roughly 8.5-30 million cells. Genomic DNA was extracted from frozen cell pellets with a QIAsymphony instrument. TCRB and TCRAD loci were amplified from a standardized quantity of quality-controlled genomic DNA using the immunoSEQ multiplex PCR assay. Amplicons spanned the V(D)J region at a length sufficient to cover the CDR3 and identify V and J genes. Through the commercial immunoSEQ service, the amplicons were sequenced on an Illumina platform. Primer bias and sequencing errors were corrected using previously described methods, and TCRAD and TCRB definitions followed the IMGT database. The repertoires were analysed using immunoSEQ Analyzer 3.0 and VDJTools for basic statistics, V/J segment usage, diversity estimates, rarefaction and pairwise overlap. Chao1, ChaoE, Efron-Thisted, Shannon and inverse Simpson indices were used to estimate diversity, which was also estimated on datasets down-sampled to the smallest sample. Repertoire overlap used strict matching of CDR3 nucleotide sequence, V gene and J gene, with Jaccard-based multidimensional scaling clustering. On average, thymus samples yielded hundreds of thousands of unique TCRB clonotypes, whereas blood samples yielded 65,000 to 100,000.

The sample consisted of thymocytes. This receptor was identified in a boy under three years old with a congenital heart defect. Donor details come from another sample of the same person, matched by shared clones. The rearrangement combines TRBV4-3 with TRBJ1-2; TRBD1 is a weak D gene call, 5 bases matching. CDR3 protein: CASSQDLLTDTNYGYTF. The DNA sequence follows: TGCGCCAGCAGCCAAGATCTGTTGACAGATACTAACTATGGCTACACCTTC.